The 6 T cell receptor beta chains presented below share a single source sample, sequenced in a study of OX40 agonist ivuxolimab in advanced cancers. Clones were read by immunoSEQ multiplex PCR, and TCRdb kept only the in-frame ones, dropping some. The sample shows about 52,000 clones, approximately 91% of them seen only once. This material consisted of CD4+ or CD8+ T cells sorted from blood, taken in a trial of the OX40 agonist ivuxolimab. The source is an adult with an advanced solid tumor such as melanoma, head and neck, liver or kidney cancer.

The rearrangement uses TRBV13 and TRBJ1-6; 7 bases match TRBD1. The CDR3 loop spans 14 amino acids. With V trimmed by 4 bases and J by 5 bases, 2 bases remained unmatched. Germline-derived CDR1 and CDR2 are PRHDT and FYEKMQ (reference sequence). CDR3 amino acids: CASSYTGDNSPLHF. CDR3 coding DNA: TGTGCCAGCAGCTATACAGGGGATAATTCACCCCTCCACTTT.

The V call is TRBV27, the J call TRBJ2-3; TRBD2 matches at 8 bases. The CDR3 consists of 15 residues. The ends lost 7 bases at V and 3 bases at J; junction bases unmatched: 9. Germline V CDR1 and CDR2: MNHEY, SMNVEV (reference sequence). CDR3 sequence: CASTLLRGGTDTQYF. In DNA, the CDR3 is TGTGCCAGCACTCTACTCCGGGGGGGGACAGATACGCAGTATTTT.

The chain links TRBV10-3 to TRBJ2-6; D possibly corresponds to TRBD2 (5 bases). Looked up from germline, CDR1 is ENHRY and CDR2 is SYGVKD. V was shortened by 0 bases and J by 1 base, with 7 bases between the two germline ends. CDR3 length: 16 residues. CDR3 protein: CAISESGASGANVLTF. In nucleotides, the CDR3 is TGTGCCATCAGTGAGTCGGGAGCGTCTGGGGCCAACGTCCTGACTTTC.

This chain links TRBV7-6 with TRBJ2-1; 9 bases align to TRBD1. The CDR3 is 20 amino acids. J was trimmed by 0 bases and V by 2 bases; bases with no gene match: 14. Germline CDR1 reads SGHVS; CDR2 reads FNYEAQ. This CDR3 reads CASSLPPPDRGLSSYNEQFF. The CDR3 nucleotides read TGTGCCAGCAGCTTACCCCCACCGGACAGGGGATTAAGCTCCTACAATGAGCAGTTCTTC.

The genes are TRBV5-1 and TRBJ1-1, with D possibly TRBD1 on 5 matching bases. V was shortened by 4 bases and J by 6 bases, with 16 bases between the two germline ends. Germline V gene data show CDR1 as SGHRS and CDR2 as YFSETQ. CDR3 size: 14 residues. DNA of the CDR3: TGCGCCAGCAGCGCGGGACGGGATGGGGCTGAAGCTTTCTTT. Encoded protein: CASSAGRDGAEAFF.

This clone showed up just once. The chain has TRBV27 and TRBJ2-5, with D possibly being TRBD1 (5 bases). This CDR3 spans 15 amino acids. Germline V gene data show CDR1 as MNHEY and CDR2 as SMNVEV (reference sequence). V lost 6 bases and J 2 bases, leaving 16 bases between the germline ends. CDR3 loop: CASSLGAEIQETQYF. The CDR3 DNA reads as TGTGCCAGCAGCCTAGGGGCCGAAATTCAAGAGACCCAGTACTTC.